The 5 T cell receptor beta chains below come from one sample, sequenced in a study of blood T cell repertoires in COVID-19. The data were produced by immunoSEQ multiplex PCR, yet TCRdb's version contains in-frame clones alone and is incomplete. The table shows approximately 170,000 clones, with 84% occurring only once. Sample: PBMCs or T cells enriched from blood (not recorded which). The receptors were gathered from a woman aged 50 to 65 who had recovered from COVID-19.

This chain links TRBV5-4 with TRBJ1-1, with 8 bases that match TRBD1. There are 12 residues in the CDR3. CDR1 SGHNT and CDR2 YYREEE come from the germline V gene (reference sequence). Trimming removed 2 bases from V and 11 bases from J; junction bases left unmatched: 5. The CDR3 coding sequence is TGTGCCAGCAGCTTTCAGGGGGCCGGGGCTTTCTTT. Amino acid sequence: CASSFQGAGAFF.

The chain employs TRBV28 and TRBJ1-6; D call uncertain. V was trimmed by 4 bases and J by 0 bases, leaving 7 bases between them. Germline V gene lookup returns CDR1 MDHEN and CDR2 SYDVKM. The CDR3 loop spans 15 amino acids. CDR3 region: CASSSFFSYNSPLHF. The CDR3, as DNA: TGTGCCAGCAGTTCCTTTTTCTCCTATAATTCACCCCTCCACTTT.

A single count supports this clone. V and J are TRBV25-1 and TRBJ2-7; no reliable D call. This CDR3 is built from 15 residues. V lost 1 base, J lost 2 bases, and 12 bases lay in between. Germline values: CDR1 MGHDK, CDR2 SYGVNS. The CDR3 nucleotides read TGTGCCAGCAGTGAATTAGAACCTTCTGCCTACGAGCAGTACTTC. It translates to CASSELEPSAYEQYF.

This clone occurred once. This chain links TRBV5-1 with TRBJ2-3; 10 positions match TRBD2. Germline loops: CDR1 SGHRS, CDR2 YFSETQ. V shed 0 bases and J 6 bases; nucleotides not matched to a gene: 7. The CDR3 extends over 16 amino acids. CDR3: CASSLGRAGGLDTQYF. For the CDR3, the DNA is TGCGCCAGCAGCTTGGGTAGAGCGGGAGGGCTTGATACGCAGTATTTT.

The chain is built from TRBV7-9 and TRBJ2-3, with a possible D match to TRBD2 (5 bases). Deletions cut 0 bases from V and 5 bases from J, with 9 bases between. The length of the CDR3 is 14 residues. The germline V gene has CDR1 SEHNR and CDR2 FQNEAQ (reference sequence). The DNA for the CDR3 is TGTGCCAGCAGCTTAGCGGGTGCGGGAGATACGCAGTATTTT. Its translation is CASSLAGAGDTQYF.